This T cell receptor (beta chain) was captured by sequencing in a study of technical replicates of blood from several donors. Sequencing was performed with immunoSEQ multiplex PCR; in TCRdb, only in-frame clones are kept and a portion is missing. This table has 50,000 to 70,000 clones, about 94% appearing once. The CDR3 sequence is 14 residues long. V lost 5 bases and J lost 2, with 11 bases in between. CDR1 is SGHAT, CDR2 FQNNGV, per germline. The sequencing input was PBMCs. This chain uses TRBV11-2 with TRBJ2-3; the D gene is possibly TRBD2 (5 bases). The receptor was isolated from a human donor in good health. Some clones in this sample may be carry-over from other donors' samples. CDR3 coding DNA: TGTGCCAGCAGCGGGAGTAGCGCCACAGATACGCAGTATTTT. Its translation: CASSGSSATDTQYF.